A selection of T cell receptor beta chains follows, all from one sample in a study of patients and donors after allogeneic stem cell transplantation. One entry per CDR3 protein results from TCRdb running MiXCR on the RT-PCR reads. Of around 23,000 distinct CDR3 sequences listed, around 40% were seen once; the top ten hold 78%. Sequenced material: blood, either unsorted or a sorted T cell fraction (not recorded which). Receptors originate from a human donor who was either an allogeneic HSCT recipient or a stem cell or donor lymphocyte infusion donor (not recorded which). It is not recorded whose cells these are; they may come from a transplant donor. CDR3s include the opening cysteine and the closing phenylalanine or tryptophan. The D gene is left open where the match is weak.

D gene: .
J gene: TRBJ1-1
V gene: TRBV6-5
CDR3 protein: CASCYIGSPNTEAFF

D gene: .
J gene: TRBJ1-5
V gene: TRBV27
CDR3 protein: CASSLLQGTQPQHF

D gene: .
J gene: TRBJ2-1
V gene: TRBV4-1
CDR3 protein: CASSQYYNEQFF

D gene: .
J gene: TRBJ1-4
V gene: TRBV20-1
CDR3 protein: CSAAYSATNEKLFF

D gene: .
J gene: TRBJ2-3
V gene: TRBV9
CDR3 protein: CASSRGRTDTQYF

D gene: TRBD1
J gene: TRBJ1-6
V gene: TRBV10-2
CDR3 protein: CASNDRGNSPLHF

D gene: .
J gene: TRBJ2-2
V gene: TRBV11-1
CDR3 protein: CASVGVLGGNTGELFF

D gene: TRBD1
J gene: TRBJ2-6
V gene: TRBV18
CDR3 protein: CASSPSGTGALSGANVLTF

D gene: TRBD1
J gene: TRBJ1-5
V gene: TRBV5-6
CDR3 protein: CASSLRQGVSNQPQHF

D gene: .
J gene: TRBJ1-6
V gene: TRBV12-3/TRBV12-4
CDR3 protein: CASSLSANPPLHF

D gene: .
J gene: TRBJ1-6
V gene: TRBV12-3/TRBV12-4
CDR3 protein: CASSLATVNYNSPLHF

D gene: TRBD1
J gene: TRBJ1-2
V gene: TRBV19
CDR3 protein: CASSPGTGKNGYTF

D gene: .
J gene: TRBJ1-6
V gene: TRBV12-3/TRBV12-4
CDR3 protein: CASTPREYNSPLHF

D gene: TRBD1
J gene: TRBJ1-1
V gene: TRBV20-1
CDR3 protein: CSARDSRRGRGTEAFF

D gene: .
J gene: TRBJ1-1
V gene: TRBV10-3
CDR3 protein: CATGDGKVDTEAFF

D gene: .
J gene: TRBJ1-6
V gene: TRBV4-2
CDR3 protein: CASSQGQAANSPLHF

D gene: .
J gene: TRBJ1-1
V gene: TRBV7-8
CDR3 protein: CASSHSTLNTEAFF

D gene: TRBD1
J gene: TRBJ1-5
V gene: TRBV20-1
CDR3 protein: CSARDWGQGANQPQHF

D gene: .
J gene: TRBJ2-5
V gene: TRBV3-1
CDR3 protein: CASSQNGGETQYF

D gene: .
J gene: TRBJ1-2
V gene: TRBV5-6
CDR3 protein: CASSLNGLPLNYGYTF

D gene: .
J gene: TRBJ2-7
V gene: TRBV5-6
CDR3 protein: CASSLITYEQYF

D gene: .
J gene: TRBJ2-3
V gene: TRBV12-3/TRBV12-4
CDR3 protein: CASSLAGSTDTQYF

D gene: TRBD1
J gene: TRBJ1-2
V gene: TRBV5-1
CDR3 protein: CASSSTGGSNYGYTF

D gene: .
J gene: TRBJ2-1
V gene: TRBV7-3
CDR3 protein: CASSHHWGDDNEQFF

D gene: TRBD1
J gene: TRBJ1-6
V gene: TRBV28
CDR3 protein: CASSPQPGQSVTPLHF

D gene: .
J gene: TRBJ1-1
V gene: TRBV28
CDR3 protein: CASSLSVSWKNEAFF

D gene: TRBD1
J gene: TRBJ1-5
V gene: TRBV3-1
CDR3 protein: CASSRQGEGNQPQHF

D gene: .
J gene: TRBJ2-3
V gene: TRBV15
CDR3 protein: CATSWGLVLDTQYF

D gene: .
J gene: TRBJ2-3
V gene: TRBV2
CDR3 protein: CASRRGGGTDTQYF

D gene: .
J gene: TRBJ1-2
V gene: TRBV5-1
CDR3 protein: CASSDGVGANYGYTF

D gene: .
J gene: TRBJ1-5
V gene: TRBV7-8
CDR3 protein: CASSSRPTGSNQPQHF

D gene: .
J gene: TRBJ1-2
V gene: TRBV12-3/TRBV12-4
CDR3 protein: CASSSGFGGYTF

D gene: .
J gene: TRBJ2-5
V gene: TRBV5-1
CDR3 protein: CASSLEAGQETQYF

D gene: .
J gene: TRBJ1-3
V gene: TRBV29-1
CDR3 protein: CSVAPGPSSGNTIYF

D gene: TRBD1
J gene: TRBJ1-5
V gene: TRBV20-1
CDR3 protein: CSATPATGGGQPQHF

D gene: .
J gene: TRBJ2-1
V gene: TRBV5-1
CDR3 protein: CASSLEQKAYNEQFF

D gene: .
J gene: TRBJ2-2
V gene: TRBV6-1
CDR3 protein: CASSVHYNTGELFF

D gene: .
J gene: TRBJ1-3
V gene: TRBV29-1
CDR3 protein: CSVEGTASGNTIYF

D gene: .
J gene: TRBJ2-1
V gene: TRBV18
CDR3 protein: CASSNLSSLSYNEQFF

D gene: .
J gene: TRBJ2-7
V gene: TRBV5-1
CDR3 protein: CASSLVVDVEQYF

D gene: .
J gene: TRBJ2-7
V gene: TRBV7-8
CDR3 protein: CASSSREGGISYEQYF

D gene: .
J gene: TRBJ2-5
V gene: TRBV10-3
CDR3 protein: CAISVKRGYQETQYF

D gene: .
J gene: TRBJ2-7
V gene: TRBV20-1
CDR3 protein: CSDLEQYF

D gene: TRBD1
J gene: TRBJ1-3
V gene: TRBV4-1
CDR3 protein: CASSQVGLTGGLVGNTIYF